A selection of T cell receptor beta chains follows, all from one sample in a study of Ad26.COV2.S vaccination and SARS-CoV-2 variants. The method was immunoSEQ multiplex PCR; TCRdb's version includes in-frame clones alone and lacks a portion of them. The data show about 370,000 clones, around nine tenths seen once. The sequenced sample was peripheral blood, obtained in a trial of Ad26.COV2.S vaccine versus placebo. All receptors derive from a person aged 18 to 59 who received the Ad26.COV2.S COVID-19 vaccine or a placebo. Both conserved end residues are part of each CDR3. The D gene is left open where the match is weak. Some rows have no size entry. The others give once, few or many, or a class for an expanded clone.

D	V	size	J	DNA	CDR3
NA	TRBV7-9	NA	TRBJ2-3	TGTGCCAGCAGCCAGGCGACGGGGTTCACAGATACGCAGTATTTT	CASSQATGFTDTQYF
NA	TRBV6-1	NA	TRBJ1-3	TGTGCCAGCAGTGAAGAGGGTGGAGGCACCATATATTTT	CASSEEGGGTIYF
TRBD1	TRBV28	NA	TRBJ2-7	TGTGCCAGCACCTTAGGGACAGGGTCCTCCTACGAGCAGTACTTC	CASTLGTGSSYEQYF
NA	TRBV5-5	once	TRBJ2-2	TGTGCCAGCAGCTTTTACACCGGGACATCTAACACCGGGGAGCTGTTTTTT	CASSFYTGTSNTGELFF
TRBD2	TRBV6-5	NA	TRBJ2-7	TGTGCCACCAAAATTAGCGGGAGGCTCTACGAGCAGTACTTC	CATKISGRLYEQYF
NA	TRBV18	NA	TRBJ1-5	TGTGCCAGCTCACCGTCGAGGGGCAATCAGCCCCAGCATTTT	CASSPSRGNQPQHF
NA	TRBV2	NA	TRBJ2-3	TGTGCCAGCAGCGTTCAGGGGCGGGGCACAGATACGCAGTATTTT	CASSVQGRGTDTQYF
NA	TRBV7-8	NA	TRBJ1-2	TGTGCCAGCAGCCCATATCGGTCAGGGGCGCGGGTCTATGGCTACACCTTC	CASSPYRSGARVYGYTF
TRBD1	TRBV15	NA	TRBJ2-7	TGTGCCACCAGCAGAGATCTACGAACAGGGGACTACGAGCAGTACTTC	CATSRDLRTGDYEQYF
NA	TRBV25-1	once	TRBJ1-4	TGTGCCAGCAGTGAATCCGCTAATGAAAAACTGTTTTTT	CASSESANEKLFF
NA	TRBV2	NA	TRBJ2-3	TGTGCCAGCAGTGGAGGCACGACAGATACGCAGTATTTT	CASSGGTTDTQYF
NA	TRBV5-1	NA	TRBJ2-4	TGCGCCAGCTCGGAGGTACTCTCTACCATTCAGTACTTC	CASSEVLSTIQYF
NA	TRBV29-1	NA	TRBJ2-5	TGCAGCGGGGGGCAGCGGGCCCTGCAAGAGACCCAGTACTTC	CSGGQRALQETQYF
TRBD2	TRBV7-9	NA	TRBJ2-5	TGTGCCAGCAGCACATTACCGGGACTAGCGGGGGAAGAGACCCAGTACTTC	CASSTLPGLAGEETQYF
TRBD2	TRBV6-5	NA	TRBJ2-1	TGTGCCAGCAGCTTGAGCGGGGGCGAGCAGTTCTTC	CASSLSGGEQFF
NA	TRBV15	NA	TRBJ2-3	TGTGCCACCAGCAGAGATGGCAGGGCAGATACGCAGTATTTT	CATSRDGRADTQYF
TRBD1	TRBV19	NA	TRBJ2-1	TGTGCCAGTAGTATAGATGGGACAGTCTTCAATGAGCAGTTCTTC	CASSIDGTVFNEQFF
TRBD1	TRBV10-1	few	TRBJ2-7	TGCGCCAGCAGTGAGTCGGGGAGGGTGCCCCCTGGACAGGGGGGCTACGAGCAGTACTTC	CASSESGRVPPGQGGYEQYF
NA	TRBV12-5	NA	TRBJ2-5	TGTGCTAGTTCACGTGGAGAGACCCAGTACTTC	CASSRGETQYF
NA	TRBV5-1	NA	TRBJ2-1	TGCGCCAGCAGCTTGGAGGGAGGAAATGAGCAGTTCTTC	CASSLEGGNEQFF
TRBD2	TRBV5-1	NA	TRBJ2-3	TGCGCCAGCAGCCTACAGCGGGAATCAGATACGCAGTATTTT	CASSLQRESDTQYF
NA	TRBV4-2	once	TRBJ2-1	TGTGCCAGCAGCCAGGACCCCGTGGTGGCGGATGAGCAGTTCTTC	CASSQDPVVADEQFF